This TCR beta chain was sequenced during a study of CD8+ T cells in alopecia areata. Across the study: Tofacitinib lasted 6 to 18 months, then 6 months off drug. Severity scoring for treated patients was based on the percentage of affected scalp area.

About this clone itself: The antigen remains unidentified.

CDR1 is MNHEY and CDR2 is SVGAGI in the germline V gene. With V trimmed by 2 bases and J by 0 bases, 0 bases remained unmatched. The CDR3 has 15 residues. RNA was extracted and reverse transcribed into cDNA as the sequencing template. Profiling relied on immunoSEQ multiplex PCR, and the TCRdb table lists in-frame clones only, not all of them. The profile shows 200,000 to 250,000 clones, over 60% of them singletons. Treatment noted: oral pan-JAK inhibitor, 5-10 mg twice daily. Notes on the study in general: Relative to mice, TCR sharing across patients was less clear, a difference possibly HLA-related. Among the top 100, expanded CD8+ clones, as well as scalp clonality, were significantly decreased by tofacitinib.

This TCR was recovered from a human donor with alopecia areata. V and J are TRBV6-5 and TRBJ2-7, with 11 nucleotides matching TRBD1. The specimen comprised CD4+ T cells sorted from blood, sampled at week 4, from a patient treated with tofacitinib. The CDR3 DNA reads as TGTGCCAGCAGTTACGGGACAGGGGGCTCCTACGAGCAGTACTTC. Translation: CASSYGTGGSYEQYF.